This entry is about one T cell receptor beta chain. No antigen is known for it. Using immunoSEQ multiplex PCR, the repertoire was profiled, and TCRdb retains in-frame clones only, with some absent. The sample holds about 36,000 clones; 75% to 90% are singletons and the top ten take 0.2% to 0.25%. This CDR3 region has 16 residues. Germline V CDR1 and CDR2: SEHNR, FQNEAQ (reference sequence). Trimming took 7 bases from V and 6 from J; bases not matched to a gene: 14. As for time point: newly diagnosed, previously untreated cHL patient sample. The CD4+ T cells used were purified from thawed PBMCs through magnetic negative selection. The data were taken from a study of PD-1 blockade in classical Hodgkin lymphoma. Study outcomes and limitations: The causes of the repertoire differences, possibly disease activity or prior therapy, remain undefined. A reduction in baseline TCR diversity was reportedly seen in newly diagnosed patients relative to healthy donors.

The TCR was taken from a human donor with classical Hodgkin lymphoma. The sequencing sample was made of CD4+ T cells from blood. The chain employs TRBV7-9 and TRBJ2-1; 8 nucleotides agree with TRBD2. The CDR3 bases are TGTGCCAGCACGCATCCCCGGGGGGGCAAGGTCAATGAGCAGTTCTTC. Translated, it gives CASTHPRGGKVNEQFF.